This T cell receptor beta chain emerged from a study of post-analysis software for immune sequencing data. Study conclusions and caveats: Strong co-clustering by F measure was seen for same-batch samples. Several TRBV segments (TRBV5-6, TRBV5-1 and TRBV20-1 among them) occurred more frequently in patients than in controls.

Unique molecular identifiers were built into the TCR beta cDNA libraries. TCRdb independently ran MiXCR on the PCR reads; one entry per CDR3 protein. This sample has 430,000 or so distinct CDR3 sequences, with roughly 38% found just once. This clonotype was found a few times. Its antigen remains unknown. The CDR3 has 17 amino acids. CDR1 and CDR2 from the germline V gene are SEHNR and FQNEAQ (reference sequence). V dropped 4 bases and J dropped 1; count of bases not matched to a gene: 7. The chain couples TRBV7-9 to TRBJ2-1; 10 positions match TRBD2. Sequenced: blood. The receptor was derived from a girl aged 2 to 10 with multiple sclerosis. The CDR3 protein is CASSSKPLAGSYNEQFF. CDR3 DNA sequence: TGTGCCAGCAGCTCCAAACCACTAGCGGGGTCCTACAATGAGCAGTTCTTC.